This paragraph covers one T cell receptor beta chain sequence. Its matching antigen is unknown. Germline V CDR1 and CDR2: SGHRS, YFSETQ. V lost 4 bases and J lost 0, with 11 bases in between. This CDR3 has 15 residues. The data originate from a study of CD4 T cells in relation to SARS-CoV-2 and coronaviruses. Study overall: The restricting HLA molecule for shared crossreactive spike epitopes was mapped. General study findings and limits: In roughly 60% of donors, memory CD4+ clonotypes crossrecognized SARS-CoV-2 and at least one common cold coronavirus spike. According to naive versus memory sequencing, detected responses are memory recall, not newly primed. Crossreactive clones expanded significantly less to SARS-CoV-2 than monoreactive clones.

Sequenced by immunoSEQ multiplex PCR; TCRdb stores in-frame clones only, minus some. The sample carries under 65,000 clones, 80% to 90% recorded once. CD4+ T cells from unexposed donors were obtained before the COVID-19 pandemic (2011-2018). The sequence came from a human donor in good health. V and J are TRBV5-1 and TRBJ1-3; D remains ambiguous. Sequencing used memory CD4+ T cells from PBMCs. The CDR3 nucleotides are TGCGCCAGCAGCGCTGAACTACTCTCTGGAAACACCATATATTTT. This encodes CASSAELLSGNTIYF.